Presented here are 18 T cell receptor beta chains from one specimen sequenced in a study of T cell responses to AZD1222 COVID-19 vaccine. Sequencing used immunoSEQ multiplex PCR; TCRdb keeps in-frame clones, though not all of them. The data show about 130,000 clones, with 80% to 90% seen just once and around 1.6% held by the top ten. Source: peripheral blood, taken on day 0 of AZD1222 vaccination. The origin of the receptors is an adult in good health.

The V gene is TRBV4-1, the J gene TRBJ1-4; D is ambiguous. This CDR3 region has 15 residues. CDR1 is MGHRA and CDR2 is YSYEKL in the germline V gene. V lost 4 bases, J lost 8 bases, and 17 bases lay in between. The CDR3 reads CASSPLRGGKEKLFF. In nucleotides, the CDR3 is TGCGCCAGCAGCCCCCTCCGGGGAGGAAAAGAAAAACTGTTTTTT.

This chain uses TRBV29-1 with TRBJ2-1, with 9 bases lining up with TRBD2. This CDR3 spans 15 amino acids. CDR1 SQVTM and CDR2 ANQGSEA come from the germline V gene. V was clipped by 5 bases and J by 4 bases; unmatched bases: 9. The CDR3 DNA reads TGCAGCGTTACCAGACTAGCGGAGACGTACAATGAGCAGTTCTTC. Translation: CSVTRLAETYNEQFF.

This sequence joins TRBV24-1 and TRBJ2-2; D not certain. This CDR3 has 14 amino acids. CDR1 and CDR2 (germline): KGHDR, SFDVKD. The V and J ends lost 4 bases and 4 bases respectively, with 9 bases between them. CDR3 sequence: CATSDPTPTGELFF. The CDR3 DNA sequence: TGTGCCACCAGTGACCCCACACCCACCGGGGAGCTGTTTTTT.

CDR3 sequence (DNA): TGCAGTGCCAAACTAGCAGATACGCAGTATTTT. Amino acid sequence: CSAKLADTQYF. The chain joins TRBV20-1 to TRBJ2-3; D is perhaps TRBD2 (5 bases). Trimming removed 6 bases at V and 4 bases at J, with 8 bases between. Germline V gene lookup returns CDR1 DFQATT and CDR2 SNEGSKA (reference sequence). The length of the CDR3 is 11 residues.

V gene TRBV11-3 combines with J gene TRBJ2-1, with TRBD1 matching over 8 bases. Unmatched junction bases numbered 10, after V lost 1 base and J lost 8 bases. The CDR3 consists of 16 residues. Per the germline V gene, CDR1 is SGHNT and CDR2 is YENEEA. This CDR3 reads CASSLGLDRGRDEQFF. Here the CDR3 DNA reads TGTGCCAGCAGCTTAGGCCTTGACAGGGGTCGGGATGAGCAGTTCTTC.

CDR3 nucleotide sequence: TGTGCCAGCAGCGTGAGGGGGGGTGATCCCTCAGATACGCAGTATTTT. Amino acid sequence: CASSVRGGDPSDTQYF. V gene TRBV9 combines with J gene TRBJ2-3; possible D gene TRBD2, 7 bases. The CDR3 length is 16 residues. Trimming removed 2 bases at V and 4 bases at J, with 17 bases between. The germline V gene encodes CDR1 SGDLS and CDR2 YYNGEE. Full variable domain (outside the CDR3, taken from reference TRBV9 and TRBJ2-3): DSGVTQTPKHLITATGQRVTLRCSPRSGDLSVYWYQQSLDQGLQFLIQYYNGEERAKGNILERFSAQQFPDLHSELNLSSLELGDSALYFCASSVRGGDPSDTQYFGPGTRLTVL.

The chain links TRBV20-1 to TRBJ1-2, with D possibly TRBD1 on 5 matching bases. Germline lookup yields CDR1 DFQATT and CDR2 SNEGSKA (reference sequence). V gave up 4 bases and J gave up 5 bases, with 8 bases separating them. The CDR3 sequence is 11 residues long. The CDR3 loop is CSANPGYGYTF. The CDR3 DNA reads as TGCAGTGCTAACCCAGGGTATGGCTACACCTTC.

The rearrangement joins TRBV27 to TRBJ2-1; TRBD2 is a possible D gene (5 bases). The CDR3 sequence is 18 residues long. The germline V gene has CDR1 MNHEY and CDR2 SMNVEV (reference sequence). Trimming shortened V by 4 bases and J by 2 bases, and 21 bases separated the two germline ends. The CDR3 reads CASSSPSDFAGPYNEQFF. CDR3 sequence (DNA): TGTGCCAGCAGTTCGCCTTCCGATTTTGCGGGCCCCTACAATGAGCAGTTCTTC.

This clone was found once. This sequence joins TRBV21-1 and TRBJ2-7; TRBD1 is taken as the D call from the table, unchecked against the DNA. TRBV21-1 is a pseudogene. This CDR3 is 13 amino acids long. The CDR3 region is CARATGAVYEQYF. CDR3 coding DNA: TGTGCCAGAGCGACAGGGGCCGTTTACGAGCAGTACTTC.

V is TRBV29-1 and J is TRBJ1-2; TRBD1 agrees at 11 bases. This CDR3 has 13 residues. Germline assignment: CDR1 SQVTM and CDR2 ANQGSEA. The V segment lost 3 bases and the J segment 10 bases; nucleotides outside the gene matches: 7. The CDR3 region has the DNA TGCAGCGTTGAGATTGGGACAGGGGGACACTACACCTTC. It encodes CSVEIGTGGHYTF. The complete variable domain, with remaining parts taken from reference TRBV29-1 and TRBJ1-2, reads SAVISQKPSRDICQRGTSLTIQCQVDSQVTMMFWYRQQPGQSLTLIATANQGSEATYESGFVIDKFPISRPNLTFSTLTVSNMSPEDSSIYLCSVEIGTGGHYTFGSGTRLTVV.

CDR3 region: CATRGSEYGYTF. In DNA, the CDR3 is TGTGCCACCCGGGGCAGCGAATATGGCTACACCTTC. The J gene is TRBJ1-2, the V gene TRBV24-1; D may be TRBD1 (5 bases). Germline CDR1 and CDR2: KGHDR and SFDVKD. V lost 9 bases and J 5 bases, leaving 12 bases between the germline ends. CDR3 length equals 12 residues.

This CDR3 is CASSTQGNYGYTF. The CDR3 coding sequence is TGTGCCAGTAGCACTCAGGGGAACTATGGCTACACCTTC. The J gene is TRBJ1-2, the V gene TRBV19, with a weak D call TRBD1 (6 bases). The CDR3 has 13 residues. Germline V gene lookup returns CDR1 LNHDA and CDR2 SQIVND (reference sequence). V lost 6 bases and J 2 bases, leaving 10 bases between the germline ends. Supplemented by reference TRBV19 and TRBJ1-2, the full variable domain reads DGGITQSPKYLFRKEGQNVTLSCEQNLNHDAMYWYRQDPGQGLRLIYYSQIVNDFQKGDIAEGYSVSREKKESFPLTVTSAQKNPTAFYLCASSTQGNYGYTFGSGTRLTVV.

The chain is built from TRBV7-9 and TRBJ1-5, with TRBD1 matching over 8 bases. Germline V gene sequence: CDR1 SEHNR, CDR2 FQNEAQ (reference sequence). This CDR3 spans 14 amino acids. Trimming took 5 bases from V and 1 from J; bases not matched to a gene: 1. CDR3 sequence: CASSHRGSNQPQHF. The CDR3 DNA sequence: TGTGCCAGCAGCCACAGGGGGAGCAATCAGCCCCAGCATTTT.

The chain carries TRBV24-1 and TRBJ2-1, with a weak D call TRBD1 (6 bases). The CDR3 has 16 amino acids. V dropped 0 bases and J dropped 7 bases, with 15 bases sitting between them. Germline V CDR1 and CDR2: KGHDR, SFDVKD. The chain's CDR3 is CATSDLRQGTGNEQFF. CDR3 coding DNA: TGTGCCACCAGTGATTTGAGGCAGGGGACGGGGAATGAGCAGTTCTTC.

The V and J genes are TRBV15 and TRBJ1-1; D is possibly TRBD1 (5 bases). The CDR3 is made up of 13 amino acids. Germline V gene lookup returns CDR1 LNHNV and CDR2 YYDKDF (reference sequence). The V end lost 5 bases, the J end lost 8 bases, and 15 bases lay between the germline ends. CDR3 loop: CATSPVRGDEAFF. Here the CDR3 DNA reads TGTGCCACCAGCCCCGTAAGGGGAGACGAAGCTTTCTTT.

The J gene is TRBJ1-1, the V gene TRBV4-2; a weak D match, TRBD1 (5 bases). Trimming stripped 0 bases from V and 0 bases from J, with 14 bases between. The CDR3 runs 17 residues. CDR1 is LGHNA, CDR2 YNFKEQ, per germline. The CDR3 protein is CASSQDSAGQLNTEAFF. CDR3 coding DNA: TGTGCCAGCAGCCAAGATTCGGCAGGGCAGTTGAACACTGAAGCTTTCTTT.

The rearrangement links TRBV4-3 to TRBJ2-7; 13 bases map to TRBD2. The V segment lost 0 bases and the J segment 1 base; nucleotides outside the gene matches: 6. The CDR3 loop spans 18 amino acids. CDR1 LGHNA and CDR2 YSLEER come from the germline V gene. The CDR3 sequence: CASSQEGGLAGSSYEQYF. The CDR3, as DNA: TGCGCCAGCAGCCAAGAAGGGGGACTAGCGGGAAGTTCCTACGAGCAGTACTTC.

V gene TRBV28 combines with J gene TRBJ1-6, with D maybe TRBD1 (6 bases). V shed 6 bases and J shed 10 bases, with 16 bases lying between them. There are 14 residues in the CDR3. Germline V gene lookup returns CDR1 MDHEN and CDR2 SYDVKM. The CDR3 region has the DNA TGTGCCAGCAGCTTCGGACAGAGAGACTCACCCCTCCACTTT. This encodes CASSFGQRDSPLHF.